The sequence of this TCR beta chain was determined in a study of blood T cell repertoires in COVID-19. CDR1 MNHEY and CDR2 SVGAGI come from the germline V gene. The CDR3 has 16 residues. Deletions cut 3 bases from V and 0 bases from J, with 9 bases between. Original methodology: Quantification of nucleated cells was approximated via reference gene primer amplification. TCRdb's table, derived via immunoSEQ multiplex PCR, lists solely in-frame clones and lacks some. The D gene and trimming were derived from the DNA, and the V and J assignments and clone size from that table. The sample consists of tens of thousands of clones, approximately 91% of them appearing once.

This TCR came from a woman aged 55-70 years with active COVID-19. This chain links TRBV6-5 with TRBJ1-6; D gene uncertain. The sequenced material came from peripheral blood. CDR3 sequence: CASSYGVSSYNSPLHF. In nucleotides, the CDR3 is TGTGCCAGCAGTTATGGAGTAAGCTCCTATAATTCACCCCTCCACTTT.